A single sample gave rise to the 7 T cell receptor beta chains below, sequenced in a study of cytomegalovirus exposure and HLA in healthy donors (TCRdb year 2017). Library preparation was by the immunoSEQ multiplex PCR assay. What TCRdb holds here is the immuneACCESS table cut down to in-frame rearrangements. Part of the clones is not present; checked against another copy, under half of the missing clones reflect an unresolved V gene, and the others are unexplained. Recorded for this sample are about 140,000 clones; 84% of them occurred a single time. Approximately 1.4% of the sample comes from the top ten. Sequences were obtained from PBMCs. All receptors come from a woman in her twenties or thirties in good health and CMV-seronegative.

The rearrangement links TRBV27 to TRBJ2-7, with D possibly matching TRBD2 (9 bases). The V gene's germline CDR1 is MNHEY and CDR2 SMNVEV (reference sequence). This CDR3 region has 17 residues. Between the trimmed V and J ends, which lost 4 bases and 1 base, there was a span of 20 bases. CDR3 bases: TGTGCCAGCAGTTCAGGGGGCGGGGGGGCGGAATCCTACGAGCAGTACTTC. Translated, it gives CASSSGGGGAESYEQYF.

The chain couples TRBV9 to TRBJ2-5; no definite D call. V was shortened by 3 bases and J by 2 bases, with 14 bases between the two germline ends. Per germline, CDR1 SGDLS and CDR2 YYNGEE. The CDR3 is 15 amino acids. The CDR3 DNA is TGTGCCAGCAGCGAGAGGCCCTACGGACAAGAGACCCAGTACTTC. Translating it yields CASSERPYGQETQYF.

The CDR3 sequence: CASSTGPGAFF. Here the CDR3 DNA reads TGTGCCAGTAGTACCGGTCCCGGAGCTTTCTTT. V usage is TRBV19 and J usage is TRBJ1-1, with no clear D. This CDR3 spans 11 amino acids. Germline V gene lookup returns CDR1 LNHDA and CDR2 SQIVND (reference sequence). V lost 4 bases and J lost 10, with 10 bases in between. Drawing the rest from reference TRBV19 and TRBJ1-1, the complete variable domain is DGGITQSPKYLFRKEGQNVTLSCEQNLNHDAMYWYRQDPGQGLRLIYYSQIVNDFQKGDIAEGYSVSREKKESFPLTVTSAQKNPTAFYLCASSTGPGAFFGQGTRLTVV.

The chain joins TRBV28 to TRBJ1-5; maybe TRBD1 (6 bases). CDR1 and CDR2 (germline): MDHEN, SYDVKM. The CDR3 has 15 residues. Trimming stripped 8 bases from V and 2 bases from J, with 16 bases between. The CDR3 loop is CASVGGGHGNQPQHF. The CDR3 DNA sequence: TGTGCCAGCGTTGGCGGGGGGCACGGCAATCAGCCCCAGCATTTT.

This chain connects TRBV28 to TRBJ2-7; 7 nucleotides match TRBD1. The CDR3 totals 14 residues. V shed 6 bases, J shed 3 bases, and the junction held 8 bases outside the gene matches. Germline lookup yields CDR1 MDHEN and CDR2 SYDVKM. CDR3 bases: TGTGCCAGCAGGCTGACAGGGTCGGGCTACGAGCAGTACTTC. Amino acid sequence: CASRLTGSGYEQYF. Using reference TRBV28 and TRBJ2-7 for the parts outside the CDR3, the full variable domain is DVKVTQSSRYLVKRTGEKVFLECVQDMDHENMFWYRQDPGLGLRLIYFSYDVKMKEKGDIPEGYSVSREKKERFSLILESASTNQTSMYLCASRLTGSGYEQYFGPGTRLTVT.

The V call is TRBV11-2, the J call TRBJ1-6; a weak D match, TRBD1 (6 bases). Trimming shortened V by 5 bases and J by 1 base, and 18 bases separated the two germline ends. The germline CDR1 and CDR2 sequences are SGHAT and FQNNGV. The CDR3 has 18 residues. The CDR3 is CASSPQGSGRSYNSPLHF. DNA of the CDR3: TGTGCCAGCAGCCCCCAGGGGAGTGGAAGATCCTATAATTCACCCCTCCACTTT. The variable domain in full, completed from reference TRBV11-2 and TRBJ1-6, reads EAGVAQSPRYKIIEKRQSVAFWCNPISGHATLYWYQQILGQGPKLLIQFQNNGVVDDSQLPKDRFSAERLKGVDSTLKIQPAKLEDSAVYLCASSPQGSGRSYNSPLHFGNGTRLTVT.

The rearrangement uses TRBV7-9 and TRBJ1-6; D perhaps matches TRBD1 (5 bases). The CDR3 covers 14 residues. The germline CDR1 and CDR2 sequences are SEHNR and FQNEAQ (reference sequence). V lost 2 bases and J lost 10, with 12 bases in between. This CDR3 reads CASSLIAGRSPLHF. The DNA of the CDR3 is TGTGCCAGCAGCTTAATTGCAGGGCGATCACCCCTCCACTTT. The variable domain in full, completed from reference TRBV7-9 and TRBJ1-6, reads DTGVSQNPRHKITKRGQNVTFRCDPISEHNRLYWYRQTLGQGPEFLTYFQNEAQLEKSRLLSDRFSAERPKGSFSTLEIQRTEQGDSAMYLCASSLIAGRSPLHFGNGTRLTVT.